Described below is a single T cell receptor beta chain sequence and its context. The sample comes from a study of blood T cell repertoires in COVID-19. As for the study in general: Nucleic acid was either cDNA or gDNA, and it came from T cells, B-cell-depleted T cells, or PBMCs.

Everyone who took part was roughly 18 to 89 years old, and they came from about two dozen US areas. The ends lost 5 bases at V and 2 bases at J; junction bases unmatched: 6. CDR1 and CDR2 (germline): SGHTA, FQGTGA. The CDR3 extends over 15 amino acids. In the original processing: Amplification from reference gene primers served as the basis for estimated nucleated cell counts. Libraries were prepared by immunoSEQ multiplex PCR; TCRdb keeps only in-frame clonotypes and omits some of them. That table is the source of V, J and clone size, and D and trimming were worked out from the DNA. The table has about 320,000 clones, about nine tenths seen once.

Input material: PBMCs or T cells enriched from blood (not recorded which). The V gene is TRBV7-3, the J gene TRBJ2-5, with 9 bases lining up with TRBD1. The clonotype was recovered from a man between 60 and 75 years old who had recovered from COVID-19. CDR3: CASSQTGTGQETQYF. DNA for the CDR3: TGTGCCAGCAGCCAAACCGGGACAGGGCAAGAGACCCAGTACTTC.